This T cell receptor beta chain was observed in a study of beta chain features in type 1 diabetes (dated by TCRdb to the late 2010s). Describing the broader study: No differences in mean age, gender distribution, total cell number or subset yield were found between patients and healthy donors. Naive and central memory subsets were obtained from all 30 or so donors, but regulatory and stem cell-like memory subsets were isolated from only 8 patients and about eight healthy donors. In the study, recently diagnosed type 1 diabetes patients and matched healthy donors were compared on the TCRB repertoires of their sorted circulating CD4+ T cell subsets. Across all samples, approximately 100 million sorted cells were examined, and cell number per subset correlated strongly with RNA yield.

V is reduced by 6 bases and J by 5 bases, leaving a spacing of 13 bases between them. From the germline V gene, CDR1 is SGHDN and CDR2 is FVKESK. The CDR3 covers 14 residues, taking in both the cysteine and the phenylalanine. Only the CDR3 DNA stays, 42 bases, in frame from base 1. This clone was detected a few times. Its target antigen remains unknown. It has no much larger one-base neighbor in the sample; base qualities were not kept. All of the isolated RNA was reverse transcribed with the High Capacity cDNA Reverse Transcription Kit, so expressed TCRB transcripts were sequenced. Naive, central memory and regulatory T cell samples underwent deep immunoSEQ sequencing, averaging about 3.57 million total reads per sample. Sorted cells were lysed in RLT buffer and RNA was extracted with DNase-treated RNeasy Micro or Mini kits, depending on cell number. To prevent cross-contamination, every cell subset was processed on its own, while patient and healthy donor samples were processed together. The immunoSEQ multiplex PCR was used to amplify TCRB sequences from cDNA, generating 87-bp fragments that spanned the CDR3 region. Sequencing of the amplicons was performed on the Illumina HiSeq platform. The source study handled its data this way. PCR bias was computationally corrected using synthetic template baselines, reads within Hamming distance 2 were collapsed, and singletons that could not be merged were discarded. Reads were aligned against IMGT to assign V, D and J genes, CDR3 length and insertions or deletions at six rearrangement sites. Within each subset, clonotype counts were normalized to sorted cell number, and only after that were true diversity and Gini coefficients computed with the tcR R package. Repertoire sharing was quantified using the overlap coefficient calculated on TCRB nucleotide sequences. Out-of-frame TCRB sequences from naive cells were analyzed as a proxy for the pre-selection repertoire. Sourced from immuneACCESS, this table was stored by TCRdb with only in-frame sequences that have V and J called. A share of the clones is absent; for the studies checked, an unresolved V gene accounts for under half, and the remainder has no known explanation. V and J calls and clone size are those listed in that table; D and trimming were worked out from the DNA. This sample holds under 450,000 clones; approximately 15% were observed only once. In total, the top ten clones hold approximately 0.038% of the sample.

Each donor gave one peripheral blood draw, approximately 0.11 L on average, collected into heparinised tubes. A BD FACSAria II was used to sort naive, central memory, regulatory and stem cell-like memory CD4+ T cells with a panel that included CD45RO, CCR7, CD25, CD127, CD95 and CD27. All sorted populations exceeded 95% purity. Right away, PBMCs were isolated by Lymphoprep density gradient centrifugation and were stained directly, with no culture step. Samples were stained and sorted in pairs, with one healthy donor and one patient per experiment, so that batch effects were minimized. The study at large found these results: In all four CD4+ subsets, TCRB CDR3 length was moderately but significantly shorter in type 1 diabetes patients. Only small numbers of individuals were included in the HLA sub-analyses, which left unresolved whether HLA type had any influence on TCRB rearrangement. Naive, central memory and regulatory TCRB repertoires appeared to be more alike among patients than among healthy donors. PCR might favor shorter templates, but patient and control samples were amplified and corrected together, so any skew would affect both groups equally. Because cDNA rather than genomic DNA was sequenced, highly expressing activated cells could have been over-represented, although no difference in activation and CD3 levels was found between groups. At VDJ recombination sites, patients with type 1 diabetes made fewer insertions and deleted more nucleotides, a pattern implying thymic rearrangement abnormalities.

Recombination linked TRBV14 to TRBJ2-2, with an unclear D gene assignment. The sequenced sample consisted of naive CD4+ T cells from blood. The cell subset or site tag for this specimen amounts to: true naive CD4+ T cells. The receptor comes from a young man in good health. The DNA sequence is TGTGCCAGCAGTGAAGGATTGGCTACCGGGGAGCTGTTTTTT. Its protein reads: CASSEGLATGELFF.